Below are 32 T cell receptor beta chains sequenced from a single sample in a study of prognosis after radiotherapy for stage I lung cancer. TCR beta CDR3 amplification from genomic DNA was performed by two-round multiplex PCR. TRBV and TRBJ genes each had their own specific primers in first-round PCR. Each CDR3 protein gets one entry after TCRdb re-called the multiplex PCR reads with MiXCR. Of about 16,000 distinct CDR3 sequences in the sample, 44% were seen once. The material sequenced was PBMCs, taken before or after stereotactic body radiation therapy (not recorded which). These receptors were taken from a donor aged 50 or older with non-small cell lung cancer.

This chain joins TRBV11-3 and TRBJ2-7, with D tentatively TRBD1 (7 bases). This CDR3 comprises 14 residues. Trimming stripped 6 bases from V and 5 bases from J, with 17 bases between. The germline V gene encodes CDR1 SGHNT and CDR2 YENEEA. For the CDR3, the DNA is TGTGCCAGCAGTCCCGGCGGAGGGGGCCACGAGCAGTACTTC. It specifies CASSPGGGGHEQYF.

The rearrangement joins TRBV7-3 to TRBJ2-1; 10 bases line up with TRBD2. Trimming removed 5 bases from V and 7 bases from J; junction bases left unmatched: 5. The germline CDR1 and CDR2 sequences are SGHTA and FQGTGA. The CDR3 loop spans 14 amino acids. CDR3 region: CASSLSGGANEQFF. The CDR3 DNA reads TGTGCCAGCAGCCTCAGCGGGGGGGCGAATGAGCAGTTCTTC.

This clonotype was seen many times. The rearrangement links TRBV5-8 to TRBJ1-5; D is unclear. From germline, CDR1 is SGHTS and CDR2 YDEGEE. V was shortened by 0 bases and J by 0 bases, with 13 bases between the two germline ends. The length of the CDR3 is 17 residues. The CDR3 region is CASSLALAVDSNQPQHF. CDR3 coding DNA: TGTGCCAGCAGCTTGGCCCTCGCGGTTGATAGCAATCAGCCCCAGCATTTT.

As for this clonotype: At one boundary the junction diverges from the germline segment, which might be a read error. CDR3: CASSLGGVPYNEHFF. DNA for the CDR3: TGTGCCAGCAGCTTAGGGGGAGTACCCTACAATGAGCATTTCTTC. The rearrangement joins TRBV7-9 to TRBJ2-1; possibly TRBD2 for D (5 bases). Germline V lookup: CDR1 SEHNR, CDR2 FQNEAQ (reference sequence). The CDR3 length is 15 residues.

This sequence joins TRBV19 and TRBJ2-3; 14 bases fit TRBD2. The CDR3 runs 19 residues. Germline V lookup: CDR1 LNHDA, CDR2 SQIVND (reference sequence). V was clipped by 5 bases and J by 2 bases; unmatched bases: 12. This CDR3 is CASSLGLAGALFYTDTQYF. The DNA of the CDR3 is TGTGCCAGTAGTTTGGGACTAGCGGGAGCTCTGTTCTACACAGATACGCAGTATTTT.

This clonotype was seen more than once but under ten times. V is TRBV11-3 and J is TRBJ2-3; D uncertain. The CDR3 spans 15 residues. In germline, CDR1 is SGHNT, CDR2 YENEEA. V shed 5 bases and J shed 2 bases, with 14 bases lying between them. CDR3 amino acids: CASSPHGRSTDTQYF. The CDR3 nucleotides read TGTGCCAGCAGCCCTCACGGCAGGTCCACAGATACGCAGTATTTT.

Only one count was recorded for this clonotype. This CDR3 fails to terminate in the conserved phenylalanine or tryptophan, so it likely reflects a read error. The CDR3: CASSVSLITEAFY. The CDR3 nucleotides read TGTGCCAGCAGTGTAAGCCTAATAACTGAAGCTTTCTAT. This chain joins TRBV2 and TRBJ1-1, with D uncertain. The V gene lost 4 bases and the J gene lost 5 bases, with 11 bases spanning the gap. This CDR3 is 13 amino acids long. CDR1 is SNHLY and CDR2 is FYNNEI in the germline V gene.

This clonotype showed up many times. The chain couples TRBV7-9 to TRBJ2-5; D remains unclear. From germline, CDR1 is SEHNR and CDR2 FQNEAQ (reference sequence). This CDR3 has 11 amino acids. Trimming shortened V by 5 bases and J by 5 bases, and 6 bases separated the two germline ends. The CDR3 DNA follows: TGTGCCAGCAGCAACGGGGAGACCCAGTACTTC. Its translation: CASSNGETQYF.

CDR3 sequence: CASEVQVASGYTF. The CDR3 DNA follows: TGTGCCAGCGAGGTACAGGTGGCGAGTGGCTACACCTTC. This chain links TRBV19 with TRBJ1-2; maybe TRBD1 (5 bases). The germline gives CDR1 LNHDA, CDR2 SQIVND (reference sequence). V dropped 9 bases and J dropped 7 bases, with 18 bases sitting between them. This CDR3 is 13 amino acids long.

In this sample, this clonotype turned up many times. CDR3 sequence: CATSRGGTGNTGELFF. The DNA of the CDR3 is TGTGCCACCAGCAGAGGTGGGACAGGGAACACCGGGGAGCTGTTTTTT. This rearrangement joins TRBV15 to TRBJ2-2; 8 bases are a match to TRBD1. With V trimmed by 1 base and J by 1 base, 2 bases remained unmatched. The CDR3 length is 16 residues. In germline, CDR1 is LNHNV, CDR2 YYDKDF (reference sequence).

This clonotype was picked up many times. This chain links TRBV6-2 or TRBV6-3 with TRBJ1-1; D uncertain. Between the trimmed V and J ends, which lost 0 bases and 5 bases, there was a span of 10 bases. This CDR3 is built from 14 residues. The germline V gene encodes CDR1 MNHEY and CDR2 SVGEGT. The CDR3 protein is CASSYSAGGTEAFF. The CDR3, as DNA: TGTGCCAGCAGTTACTCCGCAGGAGGGACTGAAGCTTTCTTT.

This clonotype was observed many times. The chain is built from TRBV5-1 and TRBJ1-1; D is unresolved. The V and J ends lost 4 bases and 0 bases respectively, with 10 bases between them. From germline, CDR1 is SGHRS and CDR2 YFSETQ. CDR3 length equals 14 residues. DNA for the CDR3: TGCGCCAGCAGCCGCCCAGGAGTGAACACTGAAGCTTTCTTT. It codes for CASSRPGVNTEAFF. The full variable domain, with the rest looked up from reference TRBV5-1 and TRBJ1-1, is KAGVTQTPRYLIKTRGQQVTLSCSPISGHRSVSWYQQTPGQGLQFLFEYFSETQRNKGNFPGRFSGRQFSNSRSEMNVSTLELGDSALYLCASSRPGVNTEAFFGQGTRLTVV.

In this sample, this clonotype turned up many times. The chain couples TRBV18 to TRBJ1-1; perhaps TRBD1 as D (5 bases). The CDR3 is 14 amino acids. V lost 3 bases to trimming and J lost 4 bases, with 12 bases between them. The germline CDR1 and CDR2 sequences are KGHSH and LQKENI. The CDR3 loop is CASSPGGGITEAFF. The CDR3 coding sequence is TGTGCCAGCTCACCGGGGGGGGGGATCACTGAAGCTTTCTTT.

This clonotype has at least ten counts. The chain uses TRBV5-6 and TRBJ2-2; D remains ambiguous. Germline V gene sequence: CDR1 SGHDT, CDR2 YYEEEE. V lost 0 bases and J 4 bases, leaving 7 bases between the germline ends. This CDR3 comprises 14 residues. The CDR3 here is CASSLDLFTGELFF. The CDR3, as DNA: TGTGCCAGCAGCTTGGATTTATTCACCGGGGAGCTGTTTTTT.

This clonotype was observed at least ten times. This chain uses TRBV7-2 with TRBJ1-1, with unresolved D. CDR1 is SGHTA, CDR2 FQGNSA, per germline. Trimming stripped 5 bases from V and 11 bases from J, with 18 bases between. The CDR3 spans 13 residues. CDR3 sequence (DNA): TGTGCCAGCAGCCGTGGACCACCCTCAATGGCTTTCTTT. Encoded protein: CASSRGPPSMAFF.

The chain has TRBV19 and TRBJ2-2, with 10 bases aligning to TRBD1. Germline lookup yields CDR1 LNHDA and CDR2 SQIVND (reference sequence). This CDR3 is 16 amino acids long. V was pared by 9 bases and J by 3 bases, with 10 bases of the junction left unmatched. CDR3: CASSSPGQGHTGELFF. The DNA for the CDR3 is TGTGCCAGCTCAAGCCCGGGACAGGGGCACACCGGGGAGCTGTTTTTT. Drawing the rest from reference TRBV19 and TRBJ2-2, the complete variable domain is DGGITQSPKYLFRKEGQNVTLSCEQNLNHDAMYWYRQDPGQGLRLIYYSQIVNDFQKGDIAEGYSVSREKKESFPLTVTSAQKNPTAFYLCASSSPGQGHTGELFFGEGSRLTVL.

The chain couples TRBV12-3 or TRBV12-4 to TRBJ1-5; D possibly corresponds to TRBD1 (5 bases). The CDR3 sequence is 16 residues long. Trimming cost V 3 bases and J 4 bases, with 16 bases left between them. The CDR3 protein is CASSLVVGGNNQPQHF. The CDR3 region has the DNA TGTGCCAGCAGTTTGGTGGTCGGGGGAAATAATCAGCCCCAGCATTTT.

The rearrangement uses TRBV27 and TRBJ2-1; no reliable D call. The V end was cut by 3 bases, the J end by 1 base, with 10 bases between. This CDR3 comprises 15 residues. Germline loops: CDR1 MNHEY, CDR2 SMNVEV (reference sequence). CDR3 nucleotide sequence: TGTGCCAGCAGTTTTCTCCCTCAATCCTACAATGAGCAGTTCTTC. This sequence encodes CASSFLPQSYNEQFF.

This clonotype came up many times. This chain links TRBV13 with TRBJ1-6, with D hard to call. Trimming took off 6 bases at V and 5 bases at J, with 11 bases between the two ends. The CDR3 is 14 amino acids. Per germline, CDR1 PRHDT and CDR2 FYEKMQ (reference sequence). In DNA, the CDR3 is TGTGCCAGCAGACCAGCCGGTCATAATTCACCCCTCCACTTT. Protein sequence: CASRPAGHNSPLHF.

The chain uses TRBV11-3 and TRBJ2-1, with 9 nucleotides matching TRBD2. This CDR3 region has 16 residues. Germline-derived CDR1 and CDR2 are SGHNT and YENEEA. V shed 6 bases and J 4 bases; nucleotides not matched to a gene: 10. CDR3 loop: CASRPRSSGEYNEQFF. The DNA for the CDR3 is TGTGCCAGCAGGCCGAGGTCTAGCGGGGAGTACAATGAGCAGTTCTTC.

The V gene is TRBV28, the J gene TRBJ2-7; D is possibly TRBD1 (5 bases). The V end lost 4 bases, the J end lost 4 bases, and 11 bases lay between the germline ends. This CDR3 has 13 amino acids. CDR1 is MDHEN, CDR2 SYDVKM, per germline. The CDR3 nucleotides read TGTGCCAGCAGTTGGGGCAGGGAATACGAGCAGTACTTC. As protein: CASSWGREYEQYF.

This chain connects TRBV28 to TRBJ1-1; 7 nucleotides align to TRBD1. The CDR3 loop spans 14 amino acids. The V segment lost 6 bases and the J segment 4 bases; nucleotides outside the gene matches: 8. CDR1 is MDHEN and CDR2 is SYDVKM in the germline V gene. DNA of the CDR3: TGTGCCAGCAGCAACTCAGGGGGGGGCACTGAAGCTTTCTTT. Translated: CASSNSGGGTEAFF.

By share of the sample, this clonotype is medium-sized. The chain has TRBV28 and TRBJ1-2; TRBD1 is a possible D gene (6 bases). CDR1 and CDR2 from the germline V gene are MDHEN and SYDVKM. This CDR3 contains 12 residues. The CDR3 here is CSEGTPGDGYTF. Written as DNA, the CDR3 is TGTTCTGAGGGGACACCTGGGGATGGCTACACCTTC.

This clonotype was seen many times. This chain joins TRBV5-6 and TRBJ2-1; 12 bases agree with TRBD1. The ends lost 6 bases at V and 8 bases at J; junction bases unmatched: 9. The CDR3 is 15 residues long. Germline CDR1 SGHDT, CDR2 YYEEEE. The DNA of the CDR3 is TGTGCCAGCATCGCCGGGACAGGGGGCTTCGATGAGCAGTTCTTC. Residues: CASIAGTGGFDEQFF.

This clonotype was found many times. The chain carries TRBV7-2 and TRBJ1-2, with 8 positions matching TRBD1. This CDR3 is 17 amino acids long. Germline V gives CDR1 SGHTA, CDR2 FQGNSA. The trim removed 6 bases at V and 1 base at J, leaving 13 bases unmatched. The CDR3 is CASSLFAGQGNNYGYTF. The CDR3 DNA reads TGTGCCAGCAGTCTCTTTGCAGGACAGGGAAATAACTATGGCTACACCTTC.

The chain couples TRBV6-2 or TRBV6-3 to TRBJ2-1; 9 nucleotides align to TRBD2. The V gene's germline CDR1 is MNHEY and CDR2 SVGEGT. The ends lost 8 bases at V and 9 bases at J; junction bases unmatched: 8. CDR3 length: 13 amino acids. CDR3 nucleotide sequence: TGTGCCAGCCTGACTAGCGGTATTGGTGAGCAGTTCTTC. Residues: CASLTSGIGEQFF.

The rearrangement links TRBV24-1 to TRBJ1-2, with D possibly TRBD1 on 5 matching bases. Trimming stripped 9 bases from V and 4 bases from J, with 14 bases between. This CDR3 comprises 13 residues. Germline V gives CDR1 KGHDR, CDR2 SFDVKD. CDR3 in amino acids: CATGALGIYGYTF. Here the CDR3 DNA reads TGTGCCACCGGGGCCTTAGGAATCTATGGCTACACCTTC.

This clonotype was seen only once. V and J are TRBV6-1 and TRBJ2-1, with 15 bases lining up with TRBD2. V lost 8 bases, J lost 8 bases, and 4 bases stayed unmatched. The CDR3 is 14 residues long. Germline values: CDR1 MNHNS, CDR2 SASEGT. CDR3 nucleotides: TGTGCCAGCGGACTAGCGGGAGGGCCCTATGAGCAGTTCTTC. Translating gives CASGLAGGPYEQFF.

Within the sample, this clonotype is medium-sized. This chain joins TRBV6-1 and TRBJ1-5, with TRBD1 matching 9 bases. Germline assignment: CDR1 MNHNS and CDR2 SASEGT. The CDR3 is 14 amino acids. The V and J ends lost 5 bases and 6 bases, in that order; junction bases with no gene match: 5. In DNA form, the CDR3 reads TGTGCCAGCAGTAGACAGGGGGAGTCTCAGCCCCAGCATTTT. This sequence encodes CASSRQGESQPQHF.

The sample holds many counts of this clonotype. The J gene is TRBJ2-1, the V gene TRBV27; 9 bases are shared with TRBD1. Germline lookup yields CDR1 MNHEY and CDR2 SMNVEV (reference sequence). This CDR3 has 15 residues. V was pared by 6 bases and J by 9 bases, with 12 bases of the junction left unmatched. The CDR3 bases are TGTGCCAGCAGGAAGGGACAGGGCAGTTTCACTGAGCAGTTCTTC. Translated, it gives CASRKGQGSFTEQFF.

By share of the sample, this clonotype is medium-sized. V gene TRBV6-1 combines with J gene TRBJ1-3, with a possible D match to TRBD1 (5 bases). The CDR3 has 14 amino acids. The V gene lost 9 bases and the J gene lost 0 bases, with 12 bases spanning the gap. Looked up from germline, CDR1 is MNHNS and CDR2 is SASEGT. The DNA of the CDR3 is TGTGCCAGTGCGACAGACTACTCTGGAAACACCATATATTTT. Encoded protein: CASATDYSGNTIYF.

This clonotype came up many times. The genes are TRBV28 and TRBJ2-1; 9 bases are shared with TRBD1. This CDR3 has 12 amino acids. The germline CDR1 and CDR2 sequences are MDHEN and SYDVKM. J gave up 10 bases and V 6 bases, and 4 bases lay outside the gene matches. The CDR3: CASRGQGWEQFF. The CDR3 coding sequence is TGTGCCAGCAGGGGACAGGGCTGGGAGCAGTTCTTC.